These 21 T cell receptor beta chains came from one sample sequenced in a study of CD8 T cells in Susac syndrome (dated by TCRdb to the late 2010s). Library generation was performed with the immunoSEQ multiplex PCR assay. RNA was extracted using the RNeasy kit, and about 0.5 to 1 ug of the RNA was reverse transcribed with random hexamers. TCRdb reprocessing: public reads trimmed at Q25 with fastp, clones called with MiXCR, in-frame beta chains kept. CDR3 protein sequences are deduplicated, and each keeps its most common genes and DNA. Across this sample there are approximately 210,000 distinct CDR3 sequences, with less than 95% seen only once. The top ten hold approximately 0.15% of the sample. The sample taken for sequencing was CD4+ T cells from PBMCs. The receptors derive from a human donor with Susac syndrome.

The chain uses TRBV7-2 and TRBJ2-7; D may be TRBD1 (6 bases). The CDR3 has 15 amino acids. Germline V gene data show CDR1 as SGHTA and CDR2 as FQGNSA. The V end was cut by 0 bases, the J end by 2 bases, with 11 bases between. In DNA, the CDR3 is TGTGCCAGCAGCTTAGCGACAGGTCAGGCCTACGAGCAGTACTTC. Translated: CASSLATGQAYEQYF.

The rearrangement links TRBV2 to TRBJ1-1; possible D gene TRBD1, 6 bases. The V and J ends lost 6 bases and 1 base respectively, with 9 bases between them. Germline CDR1 is SNHLY and CDR2 is FYNNEI. The CDR3 has 13 residues. The DNA for the CDR3 is TGTGCCAGCAGGGACAGCTCGAACACTGAAGCTTTCTTT. Translated, it gives CASRDSSNTEAFF.

The chain couples TRBV6-2 or TRBV6-3 to TRBJ2-1; D remains ambiguous. Trimming took off 5 bases at V and 10 bases at J, with 9 bases between the two ends. The CDR3 has 11 residues. Germline lookup yields CDR1 MNHEY and CDR2 SVGEGT. CDR3 region: CASSPRWEQFF. DNA for the CDR3: TGTGCCAGCAGTCCCAGGTGGGAGCAGTTCTTC.

The gene calls are TRBV29-1 and TRBJ1-1, with D perhaps matching TRBD1 (6 bases). Germline V lookup: CDR1 SQVTM, CDR2 ANQGSEA. V lost 8 bases and J 4 bases, leaving 20 bases between the germline ends. CDR3 length: 14 amino acids. DNA of the CDR3: TGCAGCACCCTCCACGGGGGCTCGGGCACTGAAGCTTTCTTT. Its translation: CSTLHGGSGTEAFF.

The V and J genes are TRBV10-2 and TRBJ2-7; possible D gene TRBD2, 5 bases. The germline V gene has CDR1 WSHSY and CDR2 SAAADI. Trimming stripped 8 bases from V and 2 bases from J, with 10 bases between. The CDR3 covers 12 residues. The CDR3 sequence is CASGGGAYEQYF. DNA for the CDR3: TGCGCCAGCGGAGGCGGCGCCTACGAGCAGTACTTC.

The rearrangement joins TRBV7-3 to TRBJ1-3; unclear D gene. The CDR3 covers 15 residues. Germline V gene data show CDR1 as SGHTA and CDR2 as FQGTGA. Trimming took 5 bases from V and 4 from J, leaving 15 bases between them. The CDR3 coding sequence is TGTGCCAGCAGCCTAAACCATGCCAGGGGAAACACCATATATTTT. Translation gives CASSLNHARGNTIYF.

This chain uses TRBV12-3 or TRBV12-4 with TRBJ2-1; 7 bases fit TRBD2. The trim removed 5 bases at V and 3 bases at J, leaving 7 bases unmatched. This CDR3 spans 15 amino acids. CDR3 in DNA: TGTGCCAGCAGTCACTGGGGGGGGAACTACAATGAGCAGTTCTTC. Its protein product is CASSHWGGNYNEQFF.

In its sample, this clonotype was seen once. The chain links TRBV11-2 to TRBJ2-7; 8 bases match TRBD1. V lost 4 bases to trimming and J lost 5 bases; unmatched junction nucleotides: 10. CDR3 length equals 15 residues. The germline CDR1 and CDR2 sequences are SGHAT and FQNNGV. As DNA, the CDR3 is TGTGCCAGCAGCTCCTTGGTAGACAGGGGCCACGAGCAGTACTTC. Translating gives CASSSLVDRGHEQYF.

V usage is TRBV29-1 and J usage is TRBJ2-2, with a weak D call TRBD2 (6 bases). The length of the CDR3 is 14 residues. Germline V gene lookup returns CDR1 SQVTM and CDR2 ANQGSEA. Trimming took 2 bases from V and 4 from J, leaving 11 bases between them. The CDR3 nucleotides read TGCAGCGTTGAAACTAGCCGGAGCACCGGGGAGCTGTTTTTT. Its translation: CSVETSRSTGELFF.

This sequence joins TRBV29-1 and TRBJ2-1; D not resolved. CDR1 is SQVTM and CDR2 is ANQGSEA in the germline V gene. V was pared by 6 bases and J by 7 bases, with 10 bases between. CDR3 length equals 11 residues. The CDR3 region is CSVRPLNEQFF. Written as DNA, the CDR3 is TGCAGCGTACGCCCGTTGAATGAGCAGTTCTTC.

The V gene is TRBV27, the J gene TRBJ1-6, with D perhaps matching TRBD1 (6 bases). CDR3 length equals 17 residues. CDR1 is MNHEY and CDR2 is SMNVEV in the germline V gene (reference sequence). V dropped 0 bases and J dropped 4 bases, with 13 bases sitting between them. The CDR3 spells CASSLSRQDRYNSPLHF. CDR3 coding DNA: TGTGCCAGCAGTTTATCGAGACAGGACCGTTATAATTCACCCCTCCACTTT.

The chain recombines TRBV12-3 or TRBV12-4 with TRBJ2-5; a weak D match, TRBD2 (6 bases). The CDR3 spans 15 residues. Trimming took off 4 bases at V and 3 bases at J, with 15 bases between the two ends. CDR3 protein: CASSWRGEEEETQYF. The CDR3 DNA reads TGTGCCAGCAGTTGGAGGGGTGAGGAGGAAGAGACCCAGTACTTC.

This chain uses TRBV7-9 with TRBJ1-5; D unresolved. V was trimmed by 4 bases and J by 5 bases, leaving 15 bases between them. The CDR3 has 15 residues. Germline V gives CDR1 SEHNR, CDR2 FQNEAQ (reference sequence). The CDR3 spells CASSSIVGSDQPQHF. CDR3 coding DNA: TGTGCCAGCAGCTCGATTGTAGGGAGTGATCAGCCCCAGCATTTT.

The J gene is TRBJ2-7, the V gene TRBV20-1; 7 nucleotides agree with TRBD1. The CDR3 contains 12 residues. The trim removed 6 bases at V and 3 bases at J, leaving 5 bases unmatched. From germline, CDR1 is DFQATT and CDR2 SNEGSKA (reference sequence). The CDR3 here is CSAPGQNYEQYF. The DNA for the CDR3 is TGCAGTGCGCCGGGACAGAACTACGAGCAGTACTTC.

The CDR3 DNA reads as TGCAGTGCTAGGCCCCCCACCGGGAAAAACACCGGGGAGCTGTTTTTT. Its translation: CSARPPTGKNTGELFF. The chain recombines TRBV20-1 with TRBJ2-2, with TRBD2 as a possible D gene (5 bases). The CDR3 sequence is 16 residues long. Germline V lookup: CDR1 DFQATT, CDR2 SNEGSKA (reference sequence). V gave up 3 bases and J gave up 2 bases, with 16 bases separating them.

The chain links TRBV12-3 or TRBV12-4 to TRBJ2-7; 10 bases fit TRBD1. The CDR3 length is 13 residues. The V gene end was trimmed by 5 bases and the J gene end by 3 bases; junction bases not matched to a gene: 1. CDR3 protein: CASSGQGVYEQYF. The CDR3 bases are TGTGCCAGCAGTGGACAGGGGGTCTACGAGCAGTACTTC.

The V and J genes are TRBV5-4 and TRBJ2-3; unclear D gene. Trimming took 0 bases from V and 0 from J, leaving 20 bases between them. Germline CDR1 is SGHNT and CDR2 is YYREEE (reference sequence). This CDR3 spans 19 amino acids. CDR3 amino acids: CASSLAPSRRTLSTDTQYF. CDR3 in DNA: TGTGCCAGCAGCTTGGCCCCATCAAGGAGAACCCTTAGCACAGATACGCAGTATTTT.

V gene TRBV4-2 combines with J gene TRBJ1-4; D remains unclear. Germline V lookup: CDR1 LGHNA, CDR2 YNFKEQ. Between the trimmed V and J ends, which lost 0 bases and 7 bases, there was a span of 12 bases. This CDR3 comprises 15 residues. CDR3 in DNA: TGTGCCAGCAGCCAAGAGAACGGGAGGGCTGAAAAACTGTTTTTT. The encoded protein is CASSQENGRAEKLFF.

V is TRBV5-1 and J is TRBJ1-5; D gene uncertain. Per germline, CDR1 SGHRS and CDR2 YFSETQ. The CDR3 loop spans 15 amino acids. V shed 4 bases and J shed 0 bases, with 11 bases lying between them. The CDR3 protein is CASSPETGSNQPQHF. The CDR3 region has the DNA TGCGCCAGCAGCCCGGAGACGGGTAGCAATCAGCCCCAGCATTTT.

The chain links TRBV12-3 or TRBV12-4 to TRBJ1-2; D unclear. V was cut by 3 bases and J by 0 bases, with 8 bases left in between. This CDR3 has 14 residues. CDR3 amino acids: CASSFGEANYGYTF. The CDR3 nucleotides are TGTGCCAGCAGTTTCGGGGAAGCTAACTATGGCTACACCTTC.

The genes are TRBV12-3 or TRBV12-4 and TRBJ1-3; the D gene is possibly TRBD1 (6 bases). The CDR3 runs 16 residues. Between the trimmed V and J ends, which lost 5 bases and 4 bases, there was a span of 18 bases. The CDR3 loop is CASSPPPTGPGNTIYF. The CDR3 DNA reads as TGTGCCAGCAGTCCCCCCCCCACAGGGCCCGGAAACACCATATATTTT.